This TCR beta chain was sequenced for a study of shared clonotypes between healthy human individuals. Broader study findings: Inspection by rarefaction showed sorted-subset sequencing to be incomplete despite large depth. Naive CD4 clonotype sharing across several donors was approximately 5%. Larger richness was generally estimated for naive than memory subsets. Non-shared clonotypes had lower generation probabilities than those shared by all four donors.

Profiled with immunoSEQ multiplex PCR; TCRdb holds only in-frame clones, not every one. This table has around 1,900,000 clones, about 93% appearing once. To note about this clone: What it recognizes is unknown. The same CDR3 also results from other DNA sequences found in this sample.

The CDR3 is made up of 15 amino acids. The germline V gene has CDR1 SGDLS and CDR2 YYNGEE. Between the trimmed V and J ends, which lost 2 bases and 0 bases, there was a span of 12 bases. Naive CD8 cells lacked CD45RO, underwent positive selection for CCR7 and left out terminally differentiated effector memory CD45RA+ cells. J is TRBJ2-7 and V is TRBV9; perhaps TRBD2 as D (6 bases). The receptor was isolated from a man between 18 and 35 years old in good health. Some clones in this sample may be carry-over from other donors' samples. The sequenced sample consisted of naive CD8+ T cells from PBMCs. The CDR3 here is CASSVGGVSSYEQYF. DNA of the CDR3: TGTGCCAGCAGCGTGGGCGGGGTGAGCTCCTACGAGCAGTACTTC.